This T cell receptor (beta chain) is drawn from a study of T cell responses to AZD1222 COVID-19 vaccine (dated by TCRdb to about 2021). Notes on the research overall: Because spike-specific TCR depth and breadth did not differ between the two schedules, AZD1222 recipients who got a second dose at roughly 4 weeks were pooled with those who got a second dose at roughly 12 weeks. TCR sequencing was performed for over 230 trial participants, of whom roughly 200 were given two doses of AZD1222 and around 25 were given two doses of MenACWY control vaccine. Trial participants were enrolled by age into subgroups of 18-55, 56-69 and 70-plus years, and 148, 28 and 57 TCR-sequenced participants, respectively, were included in these subgroups.

The sample's time point, from its label and the paper: baseline before first vaccination. Vaccinee samples came from UK trials COV001 and COV002, including a single-blind randomized controlled phase 2/3 trial of AZD1222 (ChAdOx1 nCoV-19) in healthy adults. For TCRbeta chain sequencing, PBMC samples were collected from trial participants at day 0 and at day 28 after the second dose. Regarding this clone: Its recognized antigen is unknown. Base qualities are missing; no much larger clone stands one base away.

Broader findings and caveats from the paper: Participants were mostly white British and included more females than males, and it was suggested by the authors that clonal diversity may have been underestimated. The vaccine-associated CD4 TCRs covered the entire spike protein, and the dominant responses fell in regions 160-218 and 743-854. Because no day 14 peak-response samples were available, repertoires were characterized only after the peak T cell response. Reportedly, close to half of the unique spike-specific TCRs recognized epitopes lying outside the regions that are mutated in the B.1.351 and B.1.1.7 variants. Conclusions about previously exposed vaccinees are limited, since just a handful of AZD1222 recipients were seropositive for SARS-CoV-2 at baseline. After two AZD1222 doses, both the breadth and the depth of spike-specific TCRs were significantly higher than at day 0 and than in MenACWY recipients. In the small 56-69-year group, the increase in depth fell short of significance, most likely because of low power.

The CDR3 regions of human TCRbeta chains were analyzed by immunosequencing. In the paper's pipeline: TCRs in the repertoires were matched against a reference library of SARS-CoV-2-specific TCRs that had been generated with the MIRA antigen-specificity platform. Breadth was defined as the fraction of unique TCRs that were SARS-CoV-2-associated, and depth was defined as the fraction of total T cells that were SARS-CoV-2-associated. Using the MIRA data, every spike-specific TCR was mapped to the spike region that the TCR reacted to and assigned to either a CD4 or a CD8 class. Log10-transformed breadth and depth values were compared by one-way ANOVA with Sidak's multiple comparisons tests. This immuneACCESS table, as held by TCRdb, lists in-frame sequences with V and J called but not all clones. Of the missing ones, under half trace to an unresolved V gene in checked studies; the others have no known cause. The V and J calls and clone size are taken from that table; D and trimming were inferred from the DNA. The sample table records around 180,000 clones; around 88% of these occur just once. The ten largest clonotypes hold approximately 0.5% of the sample.

Reading from cysteine to phenylalanine, the CDR3 counts 14 amino acids. Just the 42-base CDR3 DNA is kept, in frame starting at base 1. The junction carries 21 bases between V and J, which are trimmed by 3 bases and 12 bases respectively. According to the germline V gene, CDR1 reads SGDLS and CDR2 reads YYNGEE. This TCR was recovered from an adult in good health. The sample consisted of peripheral blood, taken on day 0 of AZD1222 vaccination. This chain is built from TRBV9 and TRBJ1-2; the D gene is possibly TRBD1, with 5 bases matching. The nucleotide sequence is TGTGCCAGCAGCGCCCAGGTAGAAGGGGCGGTCGACACCTTC. Its protein is CASSAQVEGAVDTF.